The 17 T cell receptor beta chains presented below share a single source sample, sequenced in a study of blood T cell repertoires in COVID-19. Some clones are missing from TCRdb's copy, which holds only in-frame ones; the method was immunoSEQ multiplex PCR. The sample consists of roughly 80,000 clones, around 81% of them appearing once. The sequenced sample was peripheral blood. Source of these receptors: a man older than 75 with acute or convalescent COVID-19.

Concerning this clone itself: This sample includes further DNA sequences coding for the same CDR3. V is TRBV18 and J is TRBJ1-5, with D tentatively TRBD1 (5 bases). Trimming left V 3 bases short and J 6 bases short, with 9 bases between. CDR3 size: 13 residues. Germline lookup yields CDR1 KGHSH and CDR2 LQKENI. This chain's CDR3 is CASSPQGSQPQHF. The CDR3 nucleotides are TGTGCCAGCTCACCGCAGGGTTCTCAGCCCCAGCATTTT.

The chain links TRBV5-1 to TRBJ1-2; a possible D gene is TRBD1 (5 bases). The CDR3 sequence is 14 residues long. Trimming removed 4 bases from V and 3 bases from J, with 13 bases in between. Germline V gene data show CDR1 as SGHRS and CDR2 as YFSETQ. Here the CDR3 DNA reads TGCGCCAGCAGCCCCGGCAGGGCCGACTATGGCTACACCTTC. It specifies CASSPGRADYGYTF.

The chain links TRBV2 to TRBJ2-3; no clear D gene. The CDR3 extends over 14 amino acids. Trimming shortened V by 3 bases and J by 2 bases, and 9 bases separated the two germline ends. Per the germline V gene, CDR1 is SNHLY and CDR2 is FYNNEI. CDR3 residues: CASSEQRDTDTQYF. For the CDR3, the DNA is TGTGCCAGCAGTGAGCAACGCGACACAGATACGCAGTATTTT.

The chain carries TRBV18 and TRBJ2-5; 12 bases are shared with TRBD2. This CDR3 is 17 amino acids long. Germline CDR1 reads KGHSH; CDR2 reads LQKENI. The V and J ends lost 0 bases and 2 bases, in that order; junction bases with no gene match: 4. The CDR3 spells CASSPPGLAGPQETQYF. The CDR3 DNA follows: TGTGCCAGCTCACCACCCGGACTAGCGGGACCTCAAGAGACCCAGTACTTC.

V usage is TRBV5-1 and J usage is TRBJ2-6; TRBD1 matches 8 bases. The junction had 6 bases not matched to a gene; V was cut back by 1 base and J by 0 bases. This CDR3 spans 18 amino acids. Germline values: CDR1 SGHRS, CDR2 YFSETQ. DNA of the CDR3: TGCGCCAGCAGCTTGTGGGGGGACAGGTCCTCTGGGGCCAACGTCCTGACTTTC. The encoded protein is CASSLWGDRSSGANVLTF.

This clone was observed a few times. The DNA for the CDR3 is TGTGCCAGCAGCCCCAGGGGGACAGGCAATTCACCCCTCCACTTT. This codes for CASSPRGTGNSPLHF. The rearrangement links TRBV9 to TRBJ1-6; 8 bases are a match to TRBD1. The germline gives CDR1 SGDLS, CDR2 YYNGEE. The CDR3 has 15 amino acids. V shed 4 bases and J 7 bases; nucleotides not matched to a gene: 7.

The chain joins TRBV5-1 to TRBJ1-1; TRBD1 agrees at 7 bases. Germline lookup yields CDR1 SGHRS and CDR2 YFSETQ. The CDR3 contains 15 residues. V lost 4 bases to trimming and J lost 3 bases; unmatched junction nucleotides: 9. The CDR3 DNA reads as TGCGCCAGCAGCCCGGGACGGGACAGTCACACTGAAGCTTTCTTT. This translates into CASSPGRDSHTEAFF.

The V gene is TRBV19, the J gene TRBJ1-2; the D is unclear. Looked up from germline, CDR1 is LNHDA and CDR2 is SQIVND (reference sequence). Trimming took 5 bases from V and 3 from J, leaving 7 bases between them. The CDR3 has 12 amino acids. The chain's CDR3 is CASSLEHYGYTF. The CDR3 region has the DNA TGTGCCAGTAGTCTGGAGCACTATGGCTACACCTTC.

V gene TRBV19 combines with J gene TRBJ1-1; 9 bases are shared with TRBD1. Germline loops: CDR1 LNHDA, CDR2 SQIVND (reference sequence). V lost 3 bases and J lost 0; bases outside the gene matches: 8. This CDR3 region has 17 residues. In DNA form, the CDR3 reads TGTGCCAGTAGTATCTCCGGGACAGGGACCTTGAACACTGAAGCTTTCTTT. It encodes CASSISGTGTLNTEAFF.

This clone was picked up a small number of times. The chain is built from TRBV5-8 and TRBJ1-5; 9 bases map to TRBD1. Germline assignment: CDR1 SGHTS and CDR2 YDEGEE. The CDR3 covers 15 residues. The trim removed 4 bases at V and 5 bases at J, leaving 7 bases unmatched. The DNA of the CDR3 is TGTGCCAGCAGCCCCGATGGACAGGGGTATCAGCCCCAGCATTTT. It yields the protein CASSPDGQGYQPQHF.

Comments on this clone: The identical CDR3 is also encoded by other nucleotide sequences in the sample. This sequence joins TRBV18 and TRBJ2-1, with D perhaps TRBD1 (6 bases). CDR1 is KGHSH, CDR2 LQKENI, per germline. V was trimmed by 2 bases and J by 5 bases, leaving 7 bases between them. The CDR3 runs to 13 residues. The CDR3: CASSPGQNNEQFF. The CDR3 DNA is TGTGCCAGCTCACCAGGACAGAACAATGAGCAGTTCTTC.

The V and J genes are TRBV7-9 and TRBJ2-2, with a tentative D call TRBD1 (5 bases). This CDR3 has 13 residues. Trimming stripped 1 base from V and 6 bases from J, with 6 bases between. CDR1 and CDR2 from the germline V gene are SEHNR and FQNEAQ (reference sequence). The CDR3 sequence is CASSLGRAGELFF. In nucleotides, the CDR3 is TGTGCCAGCAGCTTAGGCAGGGCCGGGGAGCTGTTTTTT.

The gene calls are TRBV5-4 and TRBJ2-1, with TRBD2 matching 9 bases. The germline V gene has CDR1 SGHNT and CDR2 YYREEE (reference sequence). The CDR3 is 15 residues long. J gave up 7 bases and V 1 base, and 6 bases lay outside the gene matches. CDR3 DNA: TGTGCCAGCAGCTTGAGGAAAAGCGGGGGGAATGAGCAGTTCTTC. It codes for CASSLRKSGGNEQFF.

The chain carries TRBV5-1 and TRBJ1-6; weak D call: TRBD1 (5 bases). This CDR3 region has 15 residues. Per the germline V gene, CDR1 is SGHRS and CDR2 is YFSETQ. The V end was cut by 1 base, the J end by 3 bases, with 8 bases between. The DNA of the CDR3 is TGCGCCAGCAGCTTGAGGGGAAACTATAATTCACCCCTCCACTTT. This codes for CASSLRGNYNSPLHF.

The chain links TRBV6-5 to TRBJ1-2, with D maybe TRBD1 (6 bases). This CDR3 comprises 14 residues. V shed 6 bases and J shed 7 bases, with 18 bases lying between them. The V gene's germline CDR1 is MNHEY and CDR2 SVGAGI. DNA for the CDR3: TGTGCCAGCAGGGAGGGGGGGACGCACCTTGGCTACACCTTC. Protein sequence: CASREGGTHLGYTF.

The rearrangement uses TRBV20-1 and TRBJ1-4, with D uncertain. Germline assignment: CDR1 DFQATT and CDR2 SNEGSKA (reference sequence). The germline V and J ends were trimmed by 1 base and 12 bases, with 9 bases remaining between them. This CDR3 is 11 amino acids long. The CDR3 loop is CSARGGWELFF. The CDR3 nucleotides read TGCAGTGCTAGAGGCGGATGGGAACTGTTTTTT.

The gene calls are TRBV3-1 (or the pseudogene TRBV3-2) and TRBJ2-3, with 11 nucleotides matching TRBD2. The junction had 3 bases not matched to a gene; V was cut back by 4 bases and J by 0 bases. The CDR3 is made up of 16 amino acids. Germline V gene lookup returns CDR1 LGHDT and CDR2 YNNKEL (reference sequence). The CDR3 DNA reads as TGTGCCAGCAGCCGCAGGACTAGCGGGAGCACAGATACGCAGTATTTT. Amino acids: CASSRRTSGSTDTQYF.